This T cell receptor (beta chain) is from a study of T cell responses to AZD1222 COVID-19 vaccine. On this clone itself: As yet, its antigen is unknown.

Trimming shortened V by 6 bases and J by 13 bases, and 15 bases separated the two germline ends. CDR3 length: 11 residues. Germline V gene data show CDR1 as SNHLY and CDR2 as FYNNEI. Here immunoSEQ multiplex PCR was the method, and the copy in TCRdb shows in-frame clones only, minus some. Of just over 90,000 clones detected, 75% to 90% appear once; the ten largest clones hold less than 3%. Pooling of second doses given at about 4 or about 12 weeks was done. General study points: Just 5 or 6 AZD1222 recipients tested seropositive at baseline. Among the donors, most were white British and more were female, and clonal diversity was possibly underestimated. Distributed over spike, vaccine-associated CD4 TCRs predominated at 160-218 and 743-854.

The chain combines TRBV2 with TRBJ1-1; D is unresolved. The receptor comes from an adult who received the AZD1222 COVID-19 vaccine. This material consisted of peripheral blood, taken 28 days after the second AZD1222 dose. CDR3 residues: CASRSTLGFFF. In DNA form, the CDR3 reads TGTGCCAGCAGATCCACCCTGGGGTTTTTCTTT.